The clone carrying this TCR beta chain was seen at least ten times. Its specificity is unknown. This specimen comes from a study of CD8 T cells in ankylosing spondylitis. General study results and limits: Apparently characteristic of ankylosing spondylitis blood was a TCR beta motif (about 8 highly homologous variants). Some motif variants were previously reported in reactive arthritis synovial fluid and blood.

Quantitative 5'-RACE was performed with molecular barcodes, and it yielded the TCR beta libraries. Via MiXCR, TCRdb re-called the 5' RACE reads, giving one row per CDR3 protein. This table has approximately 240,000 distinct CDR3 sequences, roughly a quarter appearing once. V was cut by 5 bases and J by 3 bases, with 19 bases left in between. CDR3 length: 15 amino acids. CDR1 SQVTM and CDR2 ANQGSEA come from the germline V gene. This chain joins TRBV29-1 and TRBJ1-2; D call uncertain. The receptor was derived from a male donor with ankylosing spondylitis or in good health (not recorded which). The sample taken for sequencing was blood, either unsorted or a sorted T cell fraction (not recorded which). CDR3 region: CSVHLTYPHYYGYTF. In DNA form, the CDR3 reads TGCAGCGTTCACCTCACCTACCCCCACTACTATGGCTACACCTTC. The complete variable domain, with remaining parts taken from reference TRBV29-1 and TRBJ1-2, reads SAVISQKPSRDICQRGTSLTIQCQVDSQVTMMFWYRQQPGQSLTLIATANQGSEATYESGFVIDKFPISRPNLTFSTLTVSNMSPEDSSIYLCSVHLTYPHYYGYTFGSGTRLTVV.